The 26 T cell receptor beta chains below were found in one sample sequenced in a study of blood T cell repertoires in COVID-19. The method was immunoSEQ multiplex PCR; TCRdb's version includes in-frame clones alone and lacks a portion of them. The table has about 270,000 clones, around 87% seen once; the top ten hold 2.4%. Material: PBMCs or T cells enriched from blood (not recorded which). The receptor set was obtained from a woman aged 18 to 35 who had recovered from COVID-19.

In this sample, this clone turned up once. V is TRBV9 and J is TRBJ2-7; 10 positions match TRBD2. The CDR3 contains 14 residues. CDR1 is SGDLS and CDR2 is YYNGEE in the germline V gene. J gave up 2 bases and V 4 bases, and 3 bases lay outside the gene matches. The CDR3 region is CASSPGLAAYEQYF. The CDR3 nucleotides read TGTGCCAGCAGCCCCGGACTAGCGGCCTACGAGCAGTACTTC.

The rearrangement links TRBV7-3 to TRBJ1-1; D remains unclear. V was shortened by 3 bases and J by 6 bases, with 8 bases between the two germline ends. Looked up from germline, CDR1 is SGHTA and CDR2 is FQGTGA. The CDR3 runs to 12 residues. The CDR3 bases are TGTGCCAGCAGCTTCGCCGGGGCTGAAGCTTTCTTT. This gives the protein CASSFAGAEAFF.

This chain connects TRBV11-2 to TRBJ2-5; 7 bases agree with TRBD2. Germline V gives CDR1 SGHAT, CDR2 FQNNGV. This CDR3 spans 15 amino acids. V shed 4 bases, J shed 2 bases, and the junction held 7 bases outside the gene matches. CDR3 DNA sequence: TGTGCCAGCAGCTACGGCGTGGGGGGGCAAGAGACCCAGTACTTC. It is translated as CASSYGVGGQETQYF.

This chain connects TRBV3-1 (or the pseudogene TRBV3-2) to TRBJ1-1, with 9 bases matching TRBD1. The V gene end was trimmed by 1 base and the J gene end by 0 bases; junction bases not matched to a gene: 0. In germline, CDR1 is LGHDT, CDR2 YNNKEL (reference sequence). The CDR3 length is 15 residues. CDR3: CASSQGTGVNTEAFF. For the CDR3, the DNA is TGTGCCAGCAGCCAAGGGACAGGGGTGAACACTGAAGCTTTCTTT.

CDR3 sequence (DNA): TGTGCCAGCAGCCAACAGGGAACTAAACCCGGGGAGCTGTTTTTT. Its translation is CASSQQGTKPGELFF. This chain links TRBV5-5 with TRBJ2-2; TRBD1 might be the D (6 bases). Trimming cost V 4 bases and J 6 bases, with 16 bases left between them. This CDR3 has 15 amino acids. Germline CDR1 is SGHKS and CDR2 is YYEKEE (reference sequence).

This clone was observed once. The J gene is TRBJ2-7, the V gene TRBV11-2; TRBD1 matches 7 bases. Germline values: CDR1 SGHAT, CDR2 FQNNGV. The CDR3 has 14 amino acids. The V segment lost 5 bases and the J segment 4 bases; nucleotides outside the gene matches: 8. The CDR3 DNA reads as TGTGCCAGCAGCCTCCCGGGACAGAAATACGAGCAGTACTTC. The encoded protein is CASSLPGQKYEQYF.

The chain links TRBV6-4 to TRBJ1-6; D gene ambiguous. V gave up 2 bases and J gave up 7 bases, with 6 bases separating them. Germline CDR1 MRHNA, CDR2 SNTAGT. This CDR3 is built from 13 residues. The DNA of the CDR3 is TGTGCCAGCAGTGACGAGGCGAATTCACCCCTCCACTTT. Encoded protein: CASSDEANSPLHF.

The gene calls are TRBV6-1 and TRBJ2-7; tentatively, D is TRBD1 (5 bases). There are 13 residues in the CDR3. Germline V CDR1 and CDR2: MNHNS, SASEGT. Deletions cut 3 bases from V and 3 bases from J, with 9 bases between. The CDR3 DNA is TGTGCCAGCAGTGATCAGGGCATCTACGAGCAGTACTTC. This gives the protein CASSDQGIYEQYF.

J is TRBJ2-7 and V is TRBV30, with TRBD2 matching 7 bases. This CDR3 comprises 15 residues. The V gene end was trimmed by 1 base and the J gene end by 4 bases; junction bases not matched to a gene: 10. Germline assignment: CDR1 GTSNPN and CDR2 SVGIG (reference sequence). The CDR3 reads CAWSEGRGVRYEQYF. Written as DNA, the CDR3 is TGTGCCTGGAGTGAAGGACGGGGGGTCCGGTACGAGCAGTACTTC. The variable domain in full, with the rest retrieved from reference TRBV30 and TRBJ2-7, is SQTIHQWPATLVQPVGSPLSLECTVEGTSNPNLYWYRQAAGRGLQLLFYSVGIGQISSEVPQNLSASRPQDRQFILSSKKLLLSDSGFYLCAWSEGRGVRYEQYFGPGTRLTVT.

This chain uses TRBV5-1 with TRBJ1-1; 8 nucleotides line up with TRBD1. The CDR3 spans 16 residues. Per the germline V gene, CDR1 is SGHRS and CDR2 is YFSETQ. J gave up 4 bases and V 4 bases, and 12 bases lay outside the gene matches. The CDR3 coding sequence is TGCGCCAGCAGCCGCGACAGGGGCCCACCCAGCACTGAAGCTTTCTTT. This translates into CASSRDRGPPSTEAFF.

The chain joins TRBV4-1 to TRBJ1-1; D is perhaps TRBD1 (6 bases). V was cut by 0 bases and J by 4 bases, with 30 bases left in between. This CDR3 spans 21 amino acids. Germline assignment: CDR1 MGHRA and CDR2 YSYEKL. The CDR3 coding sequence is TGCGCCAGCAGCCAAGATATCATTTCGAGACAGACTAAGATGGACAGCACTGAAGCTTTCTTT. As protein: CASSQDIISRQTKMDSTEAFF.

The chain combines TRBV5-5 with TRBJ2-7, with 8 positions matching TRBD1. The CDR3 runs 14 residues. Unmatched junction bases numbered 6, after V lost 4 bases and J lost 3 bases. Germline values: CDR1 SGHKS, CDR2 YYEKEE (reference sequence). The CDR3 sequence: CASSGAGQVYEQYF. The CDR3, as DNA: TGTGCCAGCAGCGGCGCGGGACAGGTCTACGAGCAGTACTTC.

The chain carries TRBV5-1 and TRBJ1-1, with a weak D call TRBD1 (5 bases). The CDR3 is 12 amino acids. Germline CDR1 reads SGHRS; CDR2 reads YFSETQ. Trimming took 6 bases from V and 3 from J, leaving 9 bases between them. The CDR3 coding sequence is TGCGCCAGCATCGGCAGGGACACTGAAGCTTTCTTT. Its protein product is CASIGRDTEAFF.

The J gene is TRBJ2-7, the V gene TRBV14; possibly TRBD2 for D (6 bases). V lost 4 bases, J lost 7 bases, and 14 bases lay in between. Germline CDR1 is SGHDN and CDR2 is FVKESK. The CDR3 runs 13 residues. CDR3 DNA: TGTGCCAGCAGCCTGACTAGGCTGGGAGAGCAGTACTTC. This sequence encodes CASSLTRLGEQYF.

J is TRBJ1-6 and V is TRBV19; 8 bases align to TRBD1. Trimming removed 6 bases from V and 5 bases from J; junction bases left unmatched: 9. The CDR3 spans 16 residues. CDR1 is LNHDA and CDR2 is SQIVND in the germline V gene (reference sequence). This chain's CDR3 is CASSHLQGANNSPLHF. The CDR3 nucleotides read TGTGCCAGTAGCCATCTTCAGGGGGCTAATAATTCACCCCTCCACTTT.

This chain links TRBV21-1 with TRBJ2-5; TRBD2 was called by the table and not checked on the DNA. TRBV21-1 corresponds to a pseudogene. This CDR3 has 12 amino acids. The CDR3 sequence: CASSKERETQYF. The CDR3 nucleotides read TGTGCCAGCAGCAAGGAGCGGGAGACCCAGTACTTC.

The chain recombines TRBV11-2 with TRBJ1-4, with D possibly being TRBD1 (6 bases). V was cut by 7 bases and J by 8 bases, with 14 bases left in between. CDR1 is SGHAT and CDR2 is FQNNGV in the germline V gene. CDR3 length: 13 residues. In DNA form, the CDR3 reads TGTGCCAGCAAGAAACAGGGAGCAGAAAAACTGTTTTTT. Residues: CASKKQGAEKLFF.

This chain joins TRBV6-1 and TRBJ1-5; D possibly corresponds to TRBD1 (5 bases). Trimming stripped 0 bases from V and 9 bases from J, with 12 bases between. Germline lookup yields CDR1 MNHNS and CDR2 SASEGT. There are 14 residues in the CDR3. CDR3 loop: CASSEAGGRRPQHF. CDR3 coding DNA: TGTGCCAGCAGTGAAGCGGGGGGACGGAGGCCCCAGCATTTT.

The chain uses TRBV9 and TRBJ2-7; 13 bases align to TRBD2. The CDR3 covers 12 residues. V was pared by 3 bases and J by 12 bases, with 3 bases of the junction left unmatched. Per the germline V gene, CDR1 is SGDLS and CDR2 is YYNGEE. The DNA for the CDR3 is TGTGCCAGCAGCGGGACTAGCGGGGGAGTGTACTTC. Its protein product is CASSGTSGGVYF.

This chain links TRBV12-3 or TRBV12-4 with TRBJ1-2; D is possibly TRBD1 (5 bases). The CDR3 spans 12 residues. The germline V and J ends were trimmed by 5 bases and 4 bases, with 8 bases remaining between them. The DNA for the CDR3 is TGTGCCAGCAGTACAGGAATCTATGGCTACACCTTC. This gives the protein CASSTGIYGYTF.

The CDR3 sequence is CASSEEVRTEQYF. DNA for the CDR3: TGTGCCAGCAGTGAGGAGGTGCGAACCGAGCAGTACTTC. The V gene is TRBV6-4, the J gene TRBJ2-7; the D gene is possibly TRBD2 (5 bases). The CDR3 extends over 13 amino acids. V dropped 3 bases and J dropped 6 bases, with 12 bases sitting between them. The germline V gene has CDR1 MRHNA and CDR2 SNTAGT.

The rearrangement links TRBV6-5 to TRBJ1-1; weak D call: TRBD1 (5 bases). Germline CDR1 and CDR2: MNHEY and SVGAGI. Deletions cut 11 bases from V and 0 bases from J, with 13 bases between. The CDR3 spans 13 residues. The CDR3 sequence is CAVLQAVNTEAFF. In DNA, the CDR3 is TGTGCCGTACTACAGGCAGTGAACACTGAAGCTTTCTTT.

The chain couples TRBV3-1 (or the pseudogene TRBV3-2) to TRBJ2-5; D ambiguous. The V gene lost 1 base and the J gene lost 5 bases, with 11 bases spanning the gap. This CDR3 is built from 14 residues. Germline assignment: CDR1 LGHDT and CDR2 YNNKEL (reference sequence). CDR3 amino acids: CASSQGQFMETQYF. The DNA of the CDR3 is TGTGCCAGCAGCCAAGGTCAGTTTATGGAGACCCAGTACTTC.

CDR3 nucleotide sequence: TGCGCCAGCAGCTTGGTGACAGGGGGGCCCTCCTACGAGCAGTACTTC. It translates to CASSLVTGGPSYEQYF. The rearrangement links TRBV5-1 to TRBJ2-7; 9 bases line up with TRBD1. Germline lookup yields CDR1 SGHRS and CDR2 YFSETQ. V lost 0 bases to trimming and J lost 0 bases; unmatched junction nucleotides: 4. The CDR3 has 16 amino acids.

The rearrangement uses TRBV11-1 and TRBJ1-4; 7 bases are a match to TRBD1. Germline CDR1 SGHAT, CDR2 FQDESV (reference sequence). The CDR3 runs 15 residues. Trimming removed 5 bases from V and 4 bases from J; junction bases left unmatched: 7. In DNA, the CDR3 is TGTGCCAGCAGCGCCAACAGGGGTTATAATGAAAAACTGTTTTTT. Translating it yields CASSANRGYNEKLFF.

The chain has TRBV28 and TRBJ1-2, with 7 bases lining up with TRBD1. V lost 6 bases to trimming and J lost 4 bases; unmatched junction nucleotides: 8. The CDR3 has 14 amino acids. The V gene's germline CDR1 is MDHEN and CDR2 SYDVKM. The CDR3 DNA reads as TGTGCCAGCAGCAGCGACAGGGTGGCCTATGGCTACACCTTC. It codes for CASSSDRVAYGYTF.